This TCR beta chain was identified in a study of T cells in Graves' hyperthyroidism and ophthalmopathy. General study points: Most thyroid clonotypes expanded above 0.001 were also detected in blood.

After removal of 1 base from V and 6 bases from J, the junction contained 10 bases not matched to a gene. The CDR3 covers 16 residues. The germline gives CDR1 SGHAT, CDR2 FQNNGV. Amplification of TCR beta CDR3 regions was performed using RNA transcripts as template. The TCR CDR3 was amplified in a first-round RT-PCR using the HTBI primer set. TCRdb re-called the multiplex PCR reads through MiXCR, storing one row per CDR3 protein. The table records 360,000 or so distinct CDR3 sequences, about a sixth of them present only once. This clonotype was detected ten times or more. Its matching antigen is unknown.

The source is a woman in her 40s with Graves' ophthalmopathy. This chain links TRBV11-2 with TRBJ2-7; 9 bases are shared with TRBD2. The sample taken for sequencing was blood. DNA for the CDR3: TGTGCCAGCAGCTTAGGAGGGGCTAGCGGGACACCCGAGCAGTACTTC. It specifies CASSLGGASGTPEQYF.